Below are 3 T cell receptor beta chains sequenced from a single sample in a study of T-cell reconstitution after alpha-beta-depleted transplantation in children. Researchers prepared the TCRbeta library using unique molecular identifiers, the study reports. TCRdb re-analysed the PCR reads in MiXCR, keeping a single row per CDR3 protein. The sample holds roughly 180,000 distinct CDR3 sequences, approximately 14% seen once. Sequenced here: PBMCs from the stem cell graft donor, sampled from the stem cell graft. The receptors originated from a human donor who donated a stem cell graft to a child with acute lymphoblastic leukemia.

The chain has TRBV5-1 and TRBJ2-7, with 9 bases aligning to TRBD1. The germline CDR1 and CDR2 sequences are SGHRS and YFSETQ. There are 17 residues in the CDR3. V shed 2 bases, J shed 4 bases, and the junction held 13 bases outside the gene matches. This chain's CDR3 is CASSFGPPTGGTYEQYF. In DNA form, the CDR3 reads TGCGCCAGCAGCTTTGGCCCCCCGACAGGGGGGACATACGAGCAGTACTTC.

Many counts were recorded for this clonotype. The chain recombines TRBV10-3 with TRBJ1-4; D is uncertain. V lost 2 bases and J 5 bases, leaving 6 bases between the germline ends. The CDR3 has 13 amino acids. Germline loops: CDR1 ENHRY, CDR2 SYGVKD. The CDR3 region has the DNA TGTGCCATCAGTGAGCGCGAGAATGAAAAACTGTTTTTT. It yields the protein CAISERENEKLFF.

This clonotype was counted at least ten times. V usage is TRBV28 and J usage is TRBJ2-4; TRBD1 matches 7 bases. Germline V gene data show CDR1 as MDHEN and CDR2 as SYDVKM. The CDR3 is 20 residues long. After removal of 4 bases from V and 0 bases from J, the junction contained 18 bases not matched to a gene. The CDR3: CASSSSDFRTGVIAKNIQYF. In DNA form, the CDR3 reads TGTGCCAGCAGTTCATCCGACTTTCGGACAGGAGTGATAGCCAAAAACATTCAGTACTTC.